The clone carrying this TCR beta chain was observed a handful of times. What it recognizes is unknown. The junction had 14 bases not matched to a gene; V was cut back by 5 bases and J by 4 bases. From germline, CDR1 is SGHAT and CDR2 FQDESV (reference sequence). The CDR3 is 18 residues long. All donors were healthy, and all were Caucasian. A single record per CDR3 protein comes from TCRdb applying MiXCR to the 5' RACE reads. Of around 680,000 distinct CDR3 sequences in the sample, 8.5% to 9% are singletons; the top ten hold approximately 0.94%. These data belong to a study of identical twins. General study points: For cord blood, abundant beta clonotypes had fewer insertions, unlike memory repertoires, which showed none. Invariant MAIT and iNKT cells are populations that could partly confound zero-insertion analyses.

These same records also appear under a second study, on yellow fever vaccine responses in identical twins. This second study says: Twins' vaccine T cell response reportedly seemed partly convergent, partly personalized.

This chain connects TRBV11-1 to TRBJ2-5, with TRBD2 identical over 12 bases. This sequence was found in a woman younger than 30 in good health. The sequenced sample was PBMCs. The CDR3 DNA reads TGTGCCAGCAGCCGTGCCCCCAAGACTAGCGGGAGTAGAGAGACCCAGTACTTC. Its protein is CASSRAPKTSGSRETQYF.